Listed below are T cell receptor beta chains from one sample, sequenced in a study of shared clonotypes between healthy human individuals. The data were produced by immunoSEQ multiplex PCR, yet TCRdb's version contains in-frame clones alone and is incomplete. The sample yields roughly 520,000 clones, roughly 95% seen once. Sequencing input: naive CD4+ T cells sorted from blood. The receptors were gathered from a woman aged 25 to 39 in good health. CDR3s include the opening cysteine and the closing phenylalanine or tryptophan. D genes are given only for firm matches. Clone sizes are given selectively: once, few, many, or a class where the clone is expanded.

V gene,J gene,CDR3 length,clone size,D gene,CDR3 protein,CDR3 DNA
TRBV21-1,TRBJ1-3,18,once,.,CASSKEGPTVHSGNTIYF,TGTGCCAGCAGCAAAGAAGGCCCAACAGTGCACTCTGGAAACACCATATATTTT
TRBV6-5,TRBJ1-2,13,few,.,CASRQSSNYGYTF,TGTGCCAGCAGGCAATCCTCCAACTATGGCTACACCTTC
TRBV7-2,TRBJ1-1,15,.,TRBD1,CASSSRTGGSTEAFF,TGTGCCAGCAGCTCTCGGACAGGGGGAAGCACTGAAGCTTTCTTT
TRBV6-6,TRBJ2-7,15,once,TRBD2,CASSQGTSGTYEQYF,TGTGCCAGCAGTCAAGGGACTAGCGGTACCTACGAGCAGTACTTC
TRBV7-9,TRBJ1-5,14,.,.,CASSLLDGNQPQHF,TGTGCCAGCAGCCTCCTGGACGGAAATCAGCCCCAGCATTTT
TRBV1,TRBJ2-1,15,.,.,CTSSLIGTPPQGQFF,TGCACCAGCAGCCTCATCGGGACTCCCCCTCAAGGGCAGTTCTTC
TRBV28,TRBJ1-1,14,once,.,CASSNLRTEAEAFF,TGTGCCAGCAGCAATCTAAGGACAGAGGCTGAAGCTTTCTTT
TRBV9,TRBJ2-7,16,.,TRBD1,CASSAGGTGFPYEQYF,TGTGCCAGCAGCGCCGGAGGGACAGGGTTCCCCTACGAGCAGTACTTC
TRBV7-6,TRBJ2-7,11,.,.,CASSIGTEQYF,TGTGCCAGCAGCATCGGGACAGAGCAGTACTTC
TRBV7-9,TRBJ2-7,15,.,TRBD2,CASSSGRWGSYEQYF,TGTGCCAGCAGCAGCGGGAGATGGGGCTCCTACGAGCAGTACTTC
TRBV21-1,TRBJ2-1,16,.,.,CASSKAQGGLNNEQFF,TGTGCCAGCAGCAAAGCCCAAGGGGGACTTAACAATGAGCAGTTCTTC
TRBV30,TRBJ2-2,13,.,.,CAWTGTNTGELFF,TGTGCCTGGACAGGGACCAACACCGGGGAGCTGTTTTTT
TRBV28,TRBJ2-2,14,once,TRBD1,CASSSGQLTGELFF,TGTGCCAGCAGTTCGGGACAGCTCACCGGGGAGCTGTTTTTT
TRBV20-1,TRBJ2-1,11,.,.,CSARGGVGQFF,TGCAGTGCCAGAGGGGGTGTAGGTCAGTTCTTC
TRBV11-2,TRBJ2-4,18,.,.,CASSLEGGRGGSKNIQYF,TGTGCCAGCAGCTTAGAGGGGGGCCGAGGGGGATCCAAAAACATTCAGTACTTC
TRBV7-2,TRBJ1-1,14,.,TRBD1,CASSWNHQGGEAFF,TGTGCCAGCAGCTGGAACCACCAGGGGGGAGAAGCTTTCTTT
TRBV5-1,TRBJ2-2,19,.,TRBD2,CASSPRTSGTLSLAGELFF,TGCGCCAGCAGCCCGAGGACTAGCGGGACCTTAAGCCTTGCCGGGGAGCTGTTTTTT
TRBV5-1,TRBJ1-2,15,.,TRBD1,CASRPGTGGSYGYTF,TGCGCCAGCAGACCCGGGACAGGGGGCAGCTATGGCTACACCTTC
TRBV18,TRBJ1-1,13,.,.,CASSHGGATEAFF,TGTGCCAGCTCACATGGGGGGGCGACTGAAGCTTTCTTT
TRBV5-4,TRBJ1-2,12,.,.,CASRGRQEGYTF,TGTGCCAGCAGGGGAAGACAGGAGGGCTACACCTTC
TRBV27,TRBJ1-2,15,.,.,CASSLKDGTNYGYTF,TGTGCCAGCAGTTTAAAGGACGGTACTAACTATGGCTACACCTTC
TRBV19,TRBJ2-7,14,.,TRBD1,CASSIGTGSHEQYF,TGTGCCAGTAGTATCGGGACAGGGTCCCACGAGCAGTACTTC
TRBV7-2,TRBJ1-1,17,.,TRBD1,CASSPTRTGSANTEAFF,TGTGCCAGCAGCCCGACCAGGACAGGGTCCGCGAACACTGAAGCTTTCTTT
TRBV7-2,TRBJ2-7,14,.,TRBD2,CASSLRRESYEQYF,TGTGCCAGCAGCTTACGGCGGGAGAGCTACGAGCAGTACTTC
TRBV11-2,TRBJ1-1,15,.,.,CASMRIRGPVTEAFF,TGTGCCAGCATGCGTATCAGGGGCCCCGTCACTGAAGCTTTCTTT
TRBV27,TRBJ1-1,13,.,.,CASSLWVETEAFF,TGTGCCAGCAGTTTATGGGTGGAAACTGAAGCTTTCTTT
TRBV29-1,TRBJ1-1,14,.,TRBD1,CSVVDRGHGTEAFF,TGCAGCGTTGTTGACAGGGGGCACGGCACTGAAGCTTTCTTT
TRBV6-5,TRBJ2-1,15,.,TRBD1,CASSPDRGSYNEQFF,TGTGCCAGCAGCCCGGACAGGGGGTCCTACAATGAGCAGTTCTTC
TRBV4-1,TRBJ2-7,14,.,.,CASSQGLLPYEQYF,TGCGCCAGCAGCCAAGGTCTGTTGCCCTACGAGCAGTACTTC
TRBV9,TRBJ1-1,11,few,.,CASSKVTEAFF,TGTGCCAGCAGCAAAGTCACTGAAGCTTTCTTT
TRBV27,TRBJ2-7,20,.,TRBD2,CASSFRVYRTSGNYYGEQYF,TGTGCCAGCAGTTTTCGTGTTTATAGGACTAGCGGGAACTATTACGGCGAGCAGTACTTC
TRBV28,TRBJ1-2,12,.,.,CASRAPPYGYTF,TGTGCCAGCCGAGCCCCGCCGTATGGCTACACCTTC
TRBV6-5,TRBJ1-5,13,.,.,CASSYSRKQPQHF,TGTGCCAGCAGTTACTCGCGAAAGCAGCCCCAGCATTTT
TRBV7-8,TRBJ2-7,17,.,TRBD2,CASSFTSGKAYNYEQYF,TGTGCCAGCAGCTTCACTAGCGGGAAGGCATACAACTACGAGCAGTACTTC
TRBV6-5,TRBJ2-7,15,.,.,CASSYSIVRSYEQYF,TGTGCCAGCAGTTACTCGATTGTCCGCTCCTACGAGCAGTACTTC
TRBV5-1,TRBJ2-1,16,.,TRBD2,CASSPRGLAGDNEQFF,TGCGCCAGCAGCCCCAGGGGGCTAGCGGGAGACAATGAGCAGTTCTTC
TRBV11-2,TRBJ1-4,13,few,.,CASSFGANEKLFF,TGTGCCAGCAGCTTTGGTGCTAATGAAAAACTGTTTTTT
TRBV30,TRBJ1-2,20,.,.,CAWSVWGFRDPRNRNYGYTF,TGTGCCTGGAGTGTGTGGGGGTTCCGGGACCCCCGAAACCGAAACTATGGCTACACCTTC
TRBV5-5,TRBJ2-2,17,.,TRBD2,CASSPLAGGPRGGELFF,TGTGCCAGCAGCCCACTAGCGGGAGGGCCTCGCGGCGGGGAGCTGTTTTTT
TRBV6-6,TRBJ1-5,16,.,TRBD1,CASSKTGQGGNQPQHF,TGTGCCAGCAGCAAGACCGGACAGGGAGGGAATCAGCCCCAGCATTTT
TRBV6-5,TRBJ1-2,14,once,.,CASSPPGGLRDYTF,TGTGCCAGCAGCCCCCCGGGGGGGTTAAGAGACTACACCTTC
TRBV2,TRBJ1-1,14,.,TRBD1,CASSARGGNTEAFF,TGTGCCAGCAGTGCCAGGGGGGGCAACACTGAAGCTTTCTTT
TRBV6-1,TRBJ1-5,13,once,.,CASSDHRNQPQHF,TGTGCCAGCAGTGATCACAGAAATCAGCCCCAGCATTTT
TRBV10-3,TRBJ1-1,15,.,TRBD1,CAVSGTGSMDTEAFF,TGTGCCGTTTCCGGGACAGGGAGTATGGACACTGAAGCTTTCTTT
TRBV20-1,TRBJ2-1,11,.,.,CSAPRQNEQFF,TGCAGTGCTCCTCGACAGAATGAGCAGTTCTTC
TRBV27,TRBJ2-4,16,.,.,CASSWVQGTSKNIQYF,TGTGCCAGCAGTTGGGTACAGGGAACCTCCAAAAACATTCAGTACTTC